This TCR beta chain was sequenced during a study of cytomegalovirus exposure and HLA in healthy donors. Comments on this clone: Antigen specificity is unknown.

Sequencing used immunoSEQ multiplex PCR; TCRdb keeps in-frame clones, though not all of them. The sample shows 200,000 to 300,000 clones, about 90% of them seen only once. Broader study findings: Despite most TCR sequences being rare, some public TCRs occurred in many donors.

The sequenced material came from PBMCs. The receptor was isolated from a woman in her 30s in good health and CMV-seronegative.

The DNA of the CDR3 is TGTGCCAGCAGCTTAGTGGGCGGAGACAACGAGCAGTACTTC. Translating gives CASSLVGGDNEQYF. The chain employs TRBV7-2 and TRBJ2-7; no clear D gene. Germline CDR1 and CDR2: SGHTA and FQGNSA. The CDR3 spans 14 residues. Deletions cut 1 base from V and 5 bases from J, with 12 bases between.